Below are 32 T cell receptor beta chains sequenced from a single sample in a study of control samples from healthy donors and cancer patients. TCRdb keeps only in-frame clones here, not all; method: immunoSEQ multiplex PCR. The sample lists just under 75,000 clones, about 90% occurring once. Specimen: blood. These receptors were obtained from a woman between 50 and 59 years old in good health.

The V and J genes are TRBV11-2 and TRBJ2-1, with 9 bases that match TRBD2. The CDR3 totals 17 residues. V gave up 2 bases and J gave up 6 bases; unmatched junction bases: 11. Germline CDR1 and CDR2: SGHAT and FQNNGV. The CDR3, as DNA: TGTGCCAGCAGCTTATTAAGCGGGCTAGCGGGAAGCAATGAGCAGTTCTTC. This codes for CASSLLSGLAGSNEQFF.

This chain joins TRBV18 and TRBJ2-5, with 12 bases matching TRBD2. This CDR3 contains 19 residues. Germline-derived CDR1 and CDR2 are KGHSH and LQKENI. V gave up 1 base and J gave up 5 bases; unmatched junction bases: 14. The CDR3 sequence: CASSPLGQTSGSLRETQYF. CDR3 nucleotide sequence: TGTGCCAGCTCACCACTAGGGCAGACTAGCGGGAGTCTGAGGGAGACCCAGTACTTC.

J is TRBJ1-2 and V is TRBV30; D is possibly TRBD1 (6 bases). The CDR3 covers 16 residues. Trimming took off 6 bases at V and 2 bases at J, with 22 bases between the two ends. Germline CDR1 and CDR2: GTSNPN and SVGIG (reference sequence). The CDR3 nucleotides are TGTGCCTGCGACCTCCTTGGGGGCAGACCGAACTATGGCTACACCTTC. It encodes CACDLLGGRPNYGYTF. The variable domain in full, completed from reference TRBV30 and TRBJ1-2, reads SQTIHQWPATLVQPVGSPLSLECTVEGTSNPNLYWYRQAAGRGLQLLFYSVGIGQISSEVPQNLSASRPQDRQFILSSKKLLLSDSGFYLCACDLLGGRPNYGYTFGSGTRLTVV.

V usage is TRBV6-1 and J usage is TRBJ1-6; perhaps TRBD1 as D (5 bases). Germline CDR1 reads MNHNS; CDR2 reads SASEGT. The CDR3 consists of 14 residues. V was shortened by 3 bases and J by 4 bases, with 7 bases between the two germline ends. The CDR3: CASSDDSYNSPLHF. The CDR3 nucleotides are TGTGCCAGCAGTGACGACAGTTATAATTCACCCCTCCACTTT.

The rearrangement uses TRBV5-1 and TRBJ2-7, with D possibly being TRBD1 (6 bases). Trimming shortened V by 5 bases and J by 5 bases, and 23 bases separated the two germline ends. This CDR3 is built from 16 residues. Germline values: CDR1 SGHRS, CDR2 YFSETQ. The CDR3 protein is CASRPLLRSRGNEQYF. CDR3 nucleotide sequence: TGCGCCAGCAGACCTTTGTTGAGGAGCAGGGGCAACGAGCAGTACTTC.

This clone was seen just once. The chain links TRBV3-1 (or the pseudogene TRBV3-2) to TRBJ1-6; D is uncertain. The V gene's germline CDR1 is LGHDT and CDR2 YNNKEL (reference sequence). CDR3 length equals 14 residues. Trimming pared 4 bases from V and 8 bases from J, leaving 12 bases between. CDR3 coding DNA: TGTGCCAGCAGCCCTTGGGGTCCTGATTCACCCCTCCACTTT. Protein sequence: CASSPWGPDSPLHF.

This clone was detected once. In nucleotides, the CDR3 is TGTGCCAGCAGTGGGGGAGGGAGTGAACAGCCCCAGCATTTT. The encoded protein is CASSGGGSEQPQHF. The gene calls are TRBV2 and TRBJ1-5; D gene ambiguous. The ends were cut back, 4 bases at V and 7 bases at J, with 14 bases in the middle. Per the germline V gene, CDR1 is SNHLY and CDR2 is FYNNEI. The CDR3 sequence is 14 residues long.

The V call is TRBV5-1, the J call TRBJ1-1; 8 nucleotides align to TRBD1. Germline CDR1 and CDR2: SGHRS and YFSETQ. The CDR3 sequence is 15 residues long. J lost 4 bases, V lost 3 bases, and 8 bases had no gene match. The CDR3 is CASSSQGAQGTEAFF. As DNA, the CDR3 is TGCGCCAGCAGCTCGCAGGGGGCGCAAGGCACTGAAGCTTTCTTT.

The chain couples TRBV9 to TRBJ2-3; 7 bases align to TRBD1. Per germline, CDR1 SGDLS and CDR2 YYNGEE. The junction had 8 bases not matched to a gene; V was cut back by 5 bases and J by 5 bases. The CDR3 loop spans 14 amino acids. The CDR3 DNA follows: TGTGCCAGCAGACAGGGGATAGAAGGAGATACGCAGTATTTT. Translation: CASRQGIEGDTQYF.

The rearrangement links TRBV6-5 to TRBJ2-7; a possible D gene is TRBD1 (5 bases). Trimming removed 4 bases from V and 2 bases from J, with 12 bases in between. The CDR3 extends over 14 amino acids. In germline, CDR1 is MNHEY, CDR2 SVGAGI. The CDR3, as DNA: TGTGCCAGCAGTTTTGTGGGCAGGGCCTACGAGCAGTACTTC. It yields the protein CASSFVGRAYEQYF.

The rearrangement uses TRBV6-5 and TRBJ2-5; TRBD2 matches at 13 bases. In germline, CDR1 is MNHEY, CDR2 SVGAGI. The V segment lost 5 bases and the J segment 5 bases; nucleotides outside the gene matches: 5. CDR3 size: 15 residues. CDR3 in DNA: TGTGCCAGCAGTCCCGGACTAGCGGGAGTCGAGACCCAGTACTTC. As protein: CASSPGLAGVETQYF.

CDR3 region: CASSQGASYYGYTF. CDR3 coding DNA: TGTGCCAGCAGCCAAGGAGCCAGCTACTATGGCTACACCTTC. The genes are TRBV14 and TRBJ1-2, with D unresolved. CDR1 is SGHDN and CDR2 is FVKESK in the germline V gene. Trimming removed 1 base from V and 3 bases from J, with 9 bases in between. The CDR3 has 14 residues.

J is TRBJ2-2 and V is TRBV7-3, with D maybe TRBD1 (5 bases). There are 12 residues in the CDR3. Looked up from germline, CDR1 is SGHTA and CDR2 is FQGTGA. Trimming removed 6 bases from V and 4 bases from J, with 6 bases in between. This chain's CDR3 is CASSGATGELFF. The DNA of the CDR3 is TGTGCCAGCAGTGGGGCCACCGGGGAGCTGTTTTTT.

The chain employs TRBV3-1 (or the pseudogene TRBV3-2) and TRBJ2-5; D not resolved. The germline V and J ends were trimmed by 1 base and 4 bases, with 10 bases remaining between them. The CDR3 is 14 residues long. Per the germline V gene, CDR1 is LGHDT and CDR2 is YNNKEL (reference sequence). CDR3 loop: CASSQAARGETQYF. The CDR3 coding sequence is TGTGCCAGCAGCCAAGCTGCCAGAGGAGAGACCCAGTACTTC.

The chain has TRBV19 and TRBJ1-5, with D perhaps matching TRBD1 (5 bases). Germline V gene sequence: CDR1 LNHDA, CDR2 SQIVND (reference sequence). There are 16 residues in the CDR3. Trimming took 7 bases from V and 2 from J, leaving 18 bases between them. DNA of the CDR3: TGTGCCAGTAAGGAGGGTCCAGGGAGGGGCAATCAGCCCCAGCATTTT. Its protein product is CASKEGPGRGNQPQHF.

This chain connects TRBV24-1 to TRBJ2-2; D ambiguous. Germline lookup yields CDR1 KGHDR and CDR2 SFDVKD. The CDR3 has 13 amino acids. Between the trimmed V and J ends, which lost 0 bases and 3 bases, there was a span of 1 base. CDR3 in amino acids: CATSDLYTGELFF. The CDR3 nucleotides read TGTGCCACCAGTGATTTGTACACCGGGGAGCTGTTTTTT.

The J gene is TRBJ1-2, the V gene TRBV11-2; the match to TRBD1 covers 7 bases. This CDR3 region has 15 residues. CDR1 SGHAT and CDR2 FQNNGV come from the germline V gene. Unmatched junction bases numbered 9, after V lost 6 bases and J lost 2 bases. CDR3 nucleotides: TGTGCCAGCAGACAGACGACAGGGAGAAACTATGGCTACACCTTC. The encoded protein is CASRQTTGRNYGYTF.

The chain is built from TRBV29-1 and TRBJ1-1, with D unclear. Trimming took off 5 bases at V and 1 base at J, with 8 bases between the two ends. Germline CDR1 SQVTM, CDR2 ANQGSEA. CDR3 size: 12 residues. The CDR3 region has the DNA TGCAGCGTTAATGAGGGGAACACTGAAGCTTTCTTT. The encoded protein is CSVNEGNTEAFF.

The gene calls are TRBV7-2 and TRBJ1-5; tentatively, D is TRBD1 (6 bases). The germline V gene has CDR1 SGHTA and CDR2 FQGNSA. Trimming left V 2 bases short and J 0 bases short, with 17 bases between. The CDR3 is 18 amino acids. The DNA of the CDR3 is TGTGCCAGCAGCTTAAGGGGTCGGGGGACACCTAGCAATCAGCCCCAGCATTTT. It specifies CASSLRGRGTPSNQPQHF.

This sequence joins TRBV2 and TRBJ2-5; TRBD2 matches at 13 bases. The CDR3 consists of 17 residues. V lost 6 bases, J lost 0 bases, and 7 bases stayed unmatched. Germline V gene data show CDR1 as SNHLY and CDR2 as FYNNEI. CDR3: CASRRTSGSRYQETQYF. The CDR3 DNA reads as TGTGCCAGCAGGAGGACTAGCGGGAGTAGGTACCAAGAGACCCAGTACTTC.

The V gene is TRBV19, the J gene TRBJ2-2; 11 bases line up with TRBD1. CDR3 length equals 13 residues. The ends lost 6 bases at V and 6 bases at J; junction bases unmatched: 0. The V gene's germline CDR1 is LNHDA and CDR2 SQIVND (reference sequence). CDR3 coding DNA: TGTGCCAGTAGGGGACAGGGGGCCGGGGAGCTGTTTTTT. Translation gives CASRGQGAGELFF. The full variable domain, its missing parts supplied by reference TRBV19 and TRBJ2-2, is DGGITQSPKYLFRKEGQNVTLSCEQNLNHDAMYWYRQDPGQGLRLIYYSQIVNDFQKGDIAEGYSVSREKKESFPLTVTSAQKNPTAFYLCASRGQGAGELFFGEGSRLTVL.

This sequence joins TRBV6-1 and TRBJ1-5; the D is unclear. Deletions cut 3 bases from V and 3 bases from J, with 6 bases between. Germline CDR1 reads MNHNS; CDR2 reads SASEGT. The CDR3 extends over 13 amino acids. CDR3 sequence: CASSDRYNQPQHF. The CDR3 DNA is TGTGCCAGCAGTGACAGGTACAATCAGCCCCAGCATTTT.

V gene TRBV2 combines with J gene TRBJ1-2; D is ambiguous. The CDR3 extends over 9 amino acids. Per the germline V gene, CDR1 is SNHLY and CDR2 is FYNNEI. Trimming removed 8 bases at V and 4 bases at J, with 2 bases between. CDR3 nucleotides: TGTGCCAGCGGCTATGGCTACACCTTC. This translates into CASGYGYTF.

In DNA form, the CDR3 reads TGTGCCAGCAGCGTGAGCGGGGCGAACACCGGGGAGCTGTTTTTT. This codes for CASSVSGANTGELFF. V usage is TRBV9 and J usage is TRBJ2-2; 7 bases line up with TRBD2. V shed 2 bases, J shed 0 bases, and the junction held 1 base outside the gene matches. The CDR3 totals 15 residues. Germline V gene data show CDR1 as SGDLS and CDR2 as YYNGEE.

CDR3 loop: CASSVGQFSYEQYF. The CDR3 nucleotides are TGCGCCAGCAGCGTGGGACAGTTCTCCTACGAGCAGTACTTC. The rearrangement links TRBV5-1 to TRBJ2-7; the match to TRBD1 covers 7 bases. CDR3 length: 14 residues. V was pared by 4 bases and J by 0 bases, with 4 bases of the junction left unmatched. CDR1 and CDR2 from the germline V gene are SGHRS and YFSETQ.

The gene calls are TRBV5-4 and TRBJ1-1, with D uncertain. Germline-derived CDR1 and CDR2 are SGHNT and YYREEE (reference sequence). The V end was cut by 1 base, the J end by 9 bases, with 10 bases between. The CDR3 length is 12 residues. The CDR3 DNA reads TGTGCCAGCAGCTTGTGGGAGGGTCAAGCTTTCTTT. Encoded protein: CASSLWEGQAFF.

The chain uses TRBV5-1 and TRBJ2-7; D possibly matches TRBD1 or TRBD2 (5 bases each). V shed 2 bases and J shed 3 bases, with 9 bases lying between them. Per germline, CDR1 SGHRS and CDR2 YFSETQ. CDR3 length: 13 amino acids. The CDR3 DNA reads as TGCGCCAGCAGCTTCCCAGGGAGCTACGAGCAGTACTTC. Translated, it gives CASSFPGSYEQYF. The entire variable domain, with the rest obtained from reference TRBV5-1 and TRBJ2-7, is as follows: KAGVTQTPRYLIKTRGQQVTLSCSPISGHRSVSWYQQTPGQGLQFLFEYFSETQRNKGNFPGRFSGRQFSNSRSEMNVSTLELGDSALYLCASSFPGSYEQYFGPGTRLTVT.

This chain connects TRBV27 to TRBJ2-1, with 8 bases aligning to TRBD2. This CDR3 has 17 amino acids. V lost 7 bases and J lost 6; bases outside the gene matches: 17. The germline gives CDR1 MNHEY, CDR2 SMNVEV (reference sequence). The CDR3 DNA reads as TGTGCCAGCAACTCCCCCCGCCGGGAGGGCCTACTCAATGAGCAGTTCTTC. It yields the protein CASNSPRREGLLNEQFF.

The genes are TRBV4-1 and TRBJ1-1, with 10 bases lining up with TRBD1. The CDR3 runs 12 residues. CDR1 and CDR2 from the germline V gene are MGHRA and YSYEKL. The junction had 8 bases not matched to a gene; V was cut back by 8 bases and J by 11 bases. CDR3 region: CASSRDRGEAFF. CDR3 nucleotide sequence: TGCGCCAGCTCCCGGGACAGGGGCGAGGCTTTCTTT.

The chain recombines TRBV5-1 with TRBJ1-3; D unresolved. The CDR3 consists of 16 residues. Trimming stripped 4 bases from V and 4 bases from J, with 18 bases between. Per germline, CDR1 SGHRS and CDR2 YFSETQ. Here the CDR3 reads CASSNRPAEPGNTIYF. The DNA for the CDR3 is TGCGCCAGCAGCAATCGGCCGGCGGAGCCCGGAAACACCATATATTTT.

The chain is built from TRBV6-5 and TRBJ1-2; 7 bases are shared with TRBD1. CDR3 size: 16 residues. J was trimmed by 5 bases and V by 0 bases; bases with no gene match: 9. Germline values: CDR1 MNHEY, CDR2 SVGAGI. CDR3 sequence: CASSYSAEQGTYGYTF. CDR3 sequence (DNA): TGTGCCAGCAGTTACTCGGCCGAACAGGGGACGTATGGCTACACCTTC.

The CDR3: CATSRDFGTQYF. CDR3 nucleotides: TGTGCCACCAGCAGAGATTTTGGGACCCAGTACTTC. The chain couples TRBV15 to TRBJ2-5; D unclear. Trimming shortened V by 0 bases and J by 7 bases, and 6 bases separated the two germline ends. The CDR3 is made up of 12 amino acids. Germline-derived CDR1 and CDR2 are LNHNV and YYDKDF (reference sequence).